This is a list of T cell receptor beta chains from one sample in a study of blood T cell repertoires in COVID-19. Data came from immunoSEQ multiplex PCR; TCRdb stores just in-frame clones and leaves some out. This table has about 49,000 clones, 86% appearing once. The material sequenced was peripheral blood. These receptors all come from a middle-aged man with active COVID-19. Both conserved end residues are part of each CDR3. The D gene is left open where the match is weak. The size field is filled for only some rows; it gives once, few, many or a size class.

clone_size j_call v_call d_call cdr3_aa cdr3_nt
once TRBJ2-3 TRBV5-4 TRBD2 CASTTSSGWGTDTQYF TGTGCCAGCACCACCTCTAGCGGCTGGGGCACAGATACGCAGTATTTT
. TRBJ2-5 TRBV15 TRBD1 CATSRDLGTGGSETQYF TGTGCCACCAGCAGAGATTTAGGGACAGGGGGCAGCGAGACCCAGTACTTC
. TRBJ2-2 TRBV25-1 TRBD1 CASSRTGTGSGELFF TGTGCCAGCAGTCGGACAGGGACGGGAAGCGGGGAGCTGTTTTTT
. TRBJ2-2 TRBV28 . CASGAAGTGELFF TGTGCCAGCGGAGCAGCTGGCACCGGGGAGCTGTTTTTT
. TRBJ2-1 TRBV5-1 TRBD1 CASSFGTGGFNEQFF TGCGCCAGCAGCTTCGGGACAGGGGGTTTCAATGAGCAGTTCTTC
. TRBJ2-7 TRBV6-1 TRBD2 CASSEAAAGGSYEQYF TGTGCCAGCAGTGAAGCGGCAGCGGGAGGCTCCTACGAGCAGTACTTC
. TRBJ2-1 TRBV11-2 TRBD2 CASSLLAGSLLNEQFF TGTGCCAGCAGCCTTTTAGCGGGAAGTCTTCTGAATGAGCAGTTCTTC
. TRBJ2-3 TRBV24-1 TRBD2 CATSSSGSSTDTQYF TGTGCCACCAGCTCTAGCGGGAGTAGCACAGATACGCAGTATTTT
. TRBJ1-6 TRBV27 TRBD1 CASSIDRGGSPLHF TGTGCCAGCAGCATCGACAGGGGGGGTTCACCCCTCCACTTT
. TRBJ1-5 TRBV18 . CASSPGRVPNQPQHF TGTGCCAGCTCACCGGGCAGAGTACCAAATCAGCCCCAGCATTTT
few TRBJ2-1 TRBV30 TRBD2 CAWVTSGRHNEQFF TGTGCCTGGGTTACTAGCGGGCGCCACAATGAGCAGTTCTTC
once TRBJ2-1 TRBV5-4 . CASSNRKRAPSYNEQFF TGTGCCAGCAGCAACCGAAAGCGGGCTCCCTCCTACAATGAGCAGTTCTTC
medium-sized TRBJ2-5 TRBV9 . CASSPTSRGETQYF TGTGCCAGCAGCCCTACCTCGCGGGGAGAGACCCAGTACTTC
. TRBJ2-5 TRBV28 TRBD2 CASSFPGLAGSGETQYF TGTGCCAGCAGTTTTCCCGGACTAGCGGGATCCGGAGAGACCCAGTACTTC
. TRBJ1-1 TRBV18 TRBD1 CASSPPGQGEAFF TGTGCCAGCTCACCACCGGGACAGGGGGAAGCTTTCTTT
once TRBJ1-2 TRBV2 TRBD1 CASRPSLTGWTGGYTF TGTGCCAGCAGGCCCTCTTTGACAGGGTGGACGGGAGGCTACACCTTC
. TRBJ1-2 TRBV6-6 . CASRVQGNYGYTF TGTGCCAGCAGGGTACAGGGAAACTATGGCTACACCTTC
. TRBJ2-1 TRBV6-1 TRBD1 CASSGRLNRGRSYNEQFF TGTGCCAGCAGTGGGCGGCTTAACAGGGGGCGCTCCTACAATGAGCAGTTCTTC
. TRBJ2-1 TRBV7-2 TRBD1 CASSLTGLNYNEQFF TGTGCCAGCAGCTTGACAGGGCTAAACTACAATGAGCAGTTCTTC
. TRBJ2-5 TRBV24-1 TRBD1 CATSDLGTGHQETQYF TGTGCCACCAGTGATTTGGGGACAGGGCACCAAGAGACCCAGTACTTC
. TRBJ2-7 TRBV5-1 . CASSPLSGYEQYF TGCGCCAGCAGCCCACTCTCGGGGTACGAGCAGTACTTC
. TRBJ1-1 TRBV30 . CLGGTNSWAFF TGCTTGGGGGGGACCAACTCATGGGCTTTCTTT
. TRBJ1-5 TRBV19 . CASSGGRYYSNQPQHF TGTGCCAGTAGTGGGGGCAGATACTATAGCAATCAGCCCCAGCATTTT
. TRBJ2-1 TRBV27 TRBD2 CASSLGGREQFF TGTGCCAGCAGTTTGGGCGGGAGGGAACAGTTCTTC
once TRBJ2-7 TRBV6-5 TRBD1 CASRPGQGWREQYF TGTGCCAGCAGGCCGGGACAGGGGTGGAGAGAGCAGTACTTC
. TRBJ1-6 TRBV6-5 . CASSYTLREESPLHF TGTGCCAGCAGTTACACCCTTAGAGAAGAGTCACCCCTCCACTTT
few TRBJ1-5 TRBV28 . CASSLRQVTNQPQHF TGTGCCAGCAGCCTTAGACAGGTCACAAATCAGCCCCAGCATTTT
. TRBJ2-1 TRBV7-6 . CASSLERGSYNEQFF TGTGCCAGCAGCTTAGAGAGAGGCTCCTACAATGAGCAGTTCTTC
. TRBJ1-4 TRBV6-5 . CASTRSGVEKLFF TGTGCCAGCACCCGATCCGGGGTAGAAAAACTGTTTTTT
. TRBJ2-1 TRBV5-1 TRBD2 CASSLASGSFEEQFF TGCGCCAGCAGCTTGGCTAGCGGGAGTTTTGAGGAGCAGTTCTTC
. TRBJ1-1 TRBV24-1 . CATQSAGEAFF TGTGCCACCCAATCGGCAGGGGAAGCTTTCTTT
. TRBJ2-4 TRBV15 TRBD1 CATSRPVRTGWDIQYF TGTGCCACCAGCAGACCCGTAAGGACAGGGTGGGACATTCAGTACTTC
. TRBJ1-5 TRBV28 . CASSLGTNLNQPQHF TGTGCCAGCAGTTTGGGGACAAACCTCAATCAGCCCCAGCATTTT
few TRBJ1-6 TRBV19 TRBD1 CASSIGWRTGESPLHF TGTGCCAGTAGTATAGGGTGGAGGACAGGAGAATCACCCCTCCACTTT
. TRBJ2-1 TRBV11-2 TRBD2 CASSLGTSVDEQFF TGTGCCAGCAGCCTAGGGACTAGCGTTGATGAGCAGTTCTTC
. TRBJ2-7 TRBV27 TRBD1 CASRTRGYEQYF TGTGCCAGTCGGACCAGGGGGTACGAGCAGTACTTC
. TRBJ1-5 TRBV7-8 . CASSLASGRPQHF TGTGCCAGCAGCTTAGCCTCAGGGCGGCCCCAGCATTTT
few TRBJ2-1 TRBV11-2 TRBD2 CASSSEAGEANEQFF TGTGCCAGCAGCTCTGAAGCGGGAGAGGCCAATGAGCAGTTCTTC
. TRBJ2-7 TRBV10-3 . CAIRAGTLYEQYF TGTGCCATCAGGGCCGGGACACTTTACGAGCAGTACTTC
. TRBJ2-1 TRBV28 TRBD2 CASSLTPSTSGVHGYNEQFF TGTGCCAGCAGTTTAACCCCCTCGACTAGCGGGGTTCATGGGTACAATGAGCAGTTCTTC
. TRBJ2-7 TRBV27 TRBD1 CASSNTGTGAYEQYF TGTGCCAGCAGTAATACCGGGACAGGAGCCTACGAGCAGTACTTC
. TRBJ1-1 TRBV6-4 . CASTANPSGNTEAFF TGTGCCAGCACCGCTAACCCTAGCGGGAACACTGAAGCTTTCTTT